Below, one TCR beta chain is given with its context. Using immunoSEQ multiplex PCR, the repertoire was profiled, and TCRdb retains in-frame clones only, with some absent. The sample yields 250,000 to 300,000 clones, around nine tenths seen once. Donors were grouped by their self-reported clinical history. The data derive from a study of blood T cell repertoires in COVID-19. Study summary: PBMCs, B-cell-depleted T cells, or T cells were the source of the cDNA or gDNA that made up the material.

Germline CDR1 is SQVTM and CDR2 is ANQGSEA. V lost 1 base, J lost 1 base, and 16 bases lay in between. This CDR3 comprises 16 residues. The origin of this receptor is a woman aged 55 to 70 who had recovered from COVID-19. The rearrangement joins TRBV29-1 to TRBJ1-1; D may be TRBD1 (5 bases). Sequenced input: PBMCs or T cells enriched from blood (not recorded which). CDR3 nucleotides: TGCAGCGTTGAAGGCCCCCAGGGAGGGAGGAACACTGAAGCTTTCTTT. This translates into CSVEGPQGGRNTEAFF.